One sample yielded the 22 T cell receptor beta chains listed below, sequenced in a study of OX40 agonist ivuxolimab in advanced cancers. Assay: immunoSEQ multiplex PCR; the TCRdb copy retains only in-frame clones and omits some. The sample consists of about 80,000 clones, about 83% of them appearing once. The sequences come from CD4+ or CD8+ T cells sorted from blood, collected in a trial of the OX40 agonist ivuxolimab. All receptors come from an adult with an advanced solid tumor such as melanoma, head and neck, liver or kidney cancer.

The CDR3 loop reads CACDYQPQHF. The CDR3 DNA sequence: TGTGCCTGCGACTATCAGCCCCAGCATTTT. This chain uses TRBV6-1 with TRBJ1-5; D is undetermined. Germline-derived CDR1 and CDR2 are MNHNS and SASEGT. The CDR3 loop spans 10 amino acids. V lost 11 bases, J lost 5 bases, and 7 bases lay in between.

The chain joins TRBV6-1 to TRBJ2-5; D possibly corresponds to TRBD2 (5 bases). Looked up from germline, CDR1 is MNHNS and CDR2 is SASEGT. Trimming stripped 4 bases from V and 5 bases from J, with 14 bases between. This CDR3 comprises 14 residues. CDR3 bases: TGTGCCAGCAGTGTTAGCGCGCCGGTGGAGACCCAGTACTTC. Its protein product is CASSVSAPVETQYF.

This chain links TRBV9 with TRBJ1-1; TRBD1 might be the D (5 bases). The germline gives CDR1 SGDLS, CDR2 YYNGEE. Trimming pared 2 bases from V and 3 bases from J, leaving 14 bases between. The CDR3 totals 15 residues. The CDR3 DNA is TGTGCCAGCAGCGTTTGGTATGGGGGGGACACTGAAGCTTTCTTT. Its translation: CASSVWYGGDTEAFF.

The chain employs TRBV4-1 and TRBJ2-1, with 13 bases aligning to TRBD2. The germline gives CDR1 MGHRA, CDR2 YSYEKL. J lost 8 bases, V lost 3 bases, and 7 bases had no gene match. The CDR3 loop spans 16 amino acids. This chain's CDR3 is CASSHTGLAGEDEQFF. The CDR3 coding sequence is TGCGCCAGCAGCCATACAGGACTAGCGGGAGAAGATGAGCAGTTCTTC.

This chain uses TRBV7-8 with TRBJ2-7, with a possible D match to TRBD1 (5 bases). CDR3 size: 14 residues. Germline lookup yields CDR1 SGHVS and CDR2 FQNEAQ. Between the trimmed V and J ends, which lost 1 base and 3 bases, there was a span of 10 bases. CDR3 protein: CASSLGGALYEQYF. CDR3 coding DNA: TGTGCCAGCAGCTTAGGTGGGGCCCTCTACGAGCAGTACTTC.

The rearrangement uses TRBV4-1 and TRBJ1-1; unclear D gene. V lost 1 base to trimming and J lost 11 bases, with 14 bases between them. The CDR3 totals 13 residues. Germline V lookup: CDR1 MGHRA, CDR2 YSYEKL. In DNA form, the CDR3 reads TGCGCCAGCAGCCAAGTAATAGGTACTCAGGCTTTCTTT. Residues: CASSQVIGTQAFF.

This clone has a single count. This chain connects TRBV7-2 to TRBJ1-3, with a tentative D call TRBD1 (6 bases). Germline V gives CDR1 SGHTA, CDR2 FQGNSA. V lost 4 bases and J lost 7, with 17 bases in between. This CDR3 contains 15 residues. The chain's CDR3 is CASSSGGAVRNTIYF. The CDR3 DNA reads as TGTGCCAGCAGCTCCGGGGGCGCGGTTAGGAACACCATATATTTT.

This clone occurred a few times. V gene TRBV6-5 combines with J gene TRBJ2-4; D tentatively fits TRBD1 or TRBD2 (6 bases each). V dropped 2 bases and J dropped 9 bases, with 11 bases sitting between them. Germline assignment: CDR1 MNHEY and CDR2 SVGAGI. The CDR3 has 13 residues. CDR3 sequence (DNA): TGTGCCAGCAGTTACGGGGGGCAGGGCATTCAGTACTTC. It specifies CASSYGGQGIQYF.

The CDR3 DNA reads as TGTGCCAGCAGCCCTACCCCCGTCACCGGGGAGCTGTTTTTT. Its protein is CASSPTPVTGELFF. The rearrangement uses TRBV7-9 and TRBJ2-2; D gene unclear. The V and J ends lost 5 bases and 4 bases respectively, with 11 bases between them. CDR3 length: 14 residues. CDR1 is SEHNR and CDR2 is FQNEAQ in the germline V gene (reference sequence).

The gene calls are TRBV5-1 and TRBJ1-1, with 9 bases matching TRBD1. This CDR3 comprises 13 residues. Germline V gene lookup returns CDR1 SGHRS and CDR2 YFSETQ. V gave up 4 bases and J gave up 7 bases; unmatched junction bases: 5. The CDR3: CASSQQGAGEAFF. The CDR3 DNA follows: TGCGCCAGCAGCCAACAGGGGGCTGGTGAAGCTTTCTTT.

The gene calls are TRBV28 and TRBJ1-4; D is perhaps TRBD1 (6 bases). Germline-derived CDR1 and CDR2 are MDHEN and SYDVKM. The CDR3 spans 15 residues. V shed 6 bases and J shed 3 bases, with 14 bases lying between them. CDR3 sequence: CASSEPGHANEKLFF. DNA of the CDR3: TGTGCCAGCAGCGAACCGGGACACGCTAATGAAAAACTGTTTTTT.

This clone was seen a single time. The chain links TRBV9 to TRBJ2-3, with D hard to call. Trimming stripped 4 bases from V and 6 bases from J, with 15 bases between. The CDR3 is 14 residues long. In germline, CDR1 is SGDLS, CDR2 YYNGEE. CDR3 in DNA: TGTGCCAGCAGCCCCCTGTCGACCGGGGATACGCAGTATTTT. This gives the protein CASSPLSTGDTQYF.

This sequence joins TRBV6-5 and TRBJ2-1; a weak D match, TRBD2 (5 bases). CDR3 size: 14 residues. The ends were cut back, 6 bases at V and 9 bases at J, with 18 bases in the middle. Germline values: CDR1 MNHEY, CDR2 SVGAGI. The CDR3, as DNA: TGTGCCAGCAGAAAAAGCCCCGCCGGAGGTGAGCAGTTCTTC. It translates to CASRKSPAGGEQFF.

The V gene is TRBV28, the J gene TRBJ1-6; no reliable D call. CDR3 length equals 13 residues. V lost 3 bases to trimming and J lost 5 bases, with 5 bases between them. Germline CDR1 and CDR2: MDHEN and SYDVKM. The CDR3 coding sequence is TGTGCCAGCAGTTTGGGGAATAATTCACCCCTCCACTTT. Translation: CASSLGNNSPLHF.

The chain is built from TRBV2 and TRBJ2-3; D remains ambiguous. CDR3 length: 14 residues. With 6 bases removed from V and 0 bases from J, the gap between germline ends came to 10 bases. Germline V CDR1 and CDR2: SNHLY, FYNNEI. The CDR3 nucleotides are TGTGCCAGCAGATTCATGGGGAGCACAGATACGCAGTATTTT. Translating it yields CASRFMGSTDTQYF.

In its sample, this clone was seen once. V gene TRBV10-3 combines with J gene TRBJ2-7, with 10 bases identical to TRBD1. The CDR3 has 16 amino acids. With V trimmed by 2 bases and J by 6 bases, 10 bases remained unmatched. In germline, CDR1 is ENHRY, CDR2 SYGVKD. CDR3 DNA sequence: TGTGCCATCAGTGAGACGACAGGGGGCGCTGGGGGCGAGCAGTACTTC. This gives the protein CAISETTGGAGGEQYF.

V is TRBV5-5 and J is TRBJ1-5, with D tentatively TRBD1 (5 bases). This CDR3 has 17 amino acids. V shed 0 bases and J shed 7 bases, with 20 bases lying between them. CDR1 is SGHKS and CDR2 is YYEKEE in the germline V gene (reference sequence). The CDR3 coding sequence is TGTGCCAGCAGCTTGGCCATAATTGGGCAGGGTGGACAGCCCCAGCATTTT. Amino acids: CASSLAIIGQGGQPQHF.

This clone is a singleton in its sample. The V gene is TRBV5-4, the J gene TRBJ1-1, with D unclear. Germline V gives CDR1 SGHNT, CDR2 YYREEE (reference sequence). CDR3 length: 15 amino acids. V shed 0 bases and J shed 4 bases, with 13 bases lying between them. The CDR3 DNA sequence: TGTGCCAGCAGCTTGGAGGCTTGGCGGGCCACTGAAGCTTTCTTT. Protein sequence: CASSLEAWRATEAFF.

V usage is TRBV15 and J usage is TRBJ2-4; D might be TRBD1 (6 bases). Trimming stripped 0 bases from V and 8 bases from J, with 11 bases between. Germline CDR1 reads LNHNV; CDR2 reads YYDKDF (reference sequence). This CDR3 has 14 amino acids. CDR3 sequence reads: CATSRDLAGDIQYF. Written as DNA, the CDR3 is TGTGCCACCAGCAGAGATTTGGCAGGGGACATTCAGTACTTC.

This chain links TRBV7-9 with TRBJ2-7; 11 positions match TRBD2. This CDR3 spans 17 amino acids. After removal of 2 bases from V and 0 bases from J, the junction contained 6 bases not matched to a gene. Germline assignment: CDR1 SEHNR and CDR2 FQNEAQ (reference sequence). The CDR3: CASSLTSGGQSSYEQYF. The CDR3 nucleotides are TGTGCCAGCAGCTTAACTAGCGGGGGTCAGAGCTCCTACGAGCAGTACTTC.

The chain joins TRBV5-1 to TRBJ2-1, with D unclear. The V end was cut by 4 bases, the J end by 4 bases, with 12 bases between. The CDR3 length is 14 residues. Germline V CDR1 and CDR2: SGHRS, YFSETQ. Here the CDR3 DNA reads TGCGCCAGCAGCCTTTACACTGGATACAATGAGCAGTTCTTC. Encoded protein: CASSLYTGYNEQFF. Complete variable domain (other parts from reference TRBV5-1 and TRBJ2-1): KAGVTQTPRYLIKTRGQQVTLSCSPISGHRSVSWYQQTPGQGLQFLFEYFSETQRNKGNFPGRFSGRQFSNSRSEMNVSTLELGDSALYLCASSLYTGYNEQFFGPGTRLTVL.

This chain uses TRBV7-2 with TRBJ1-2, with D perhaps TRBD1 (5 bases). Between the trimmed V and J ends, which lost 3 bases and 4 bases, there was a span of 9 bases. The germline gives CDR1 SGHTA, CDR2 FQGNSA. The CDR3 totals 13 residues. In DNA, the CDR3 is TGTGCCAGCAGCTTCGACAGTCTCTATGGCTACACCTTC. It yields the protein CASSFDSLYGYTF. Full variable domain (rest looked up from reference TRBV7-2 and TRBJ1-2): GAGVSQSPSNKVTEKGKDVELRCDPISGHTALYWYRQSLGQGLEFLIYFQGNSAPDKSGLPSDRFSAERTGGSVSTLTIQRTQQEDSAVYLCASSFDSLYGYTFGSGTRLTVV.